The 20 T cell receptor beta chains reported below all come from one sample, sequenced in a study of OX40 agonist ivuxolimab in advanced cancers. The assay was immunoSEQ multiplex PCR, and TCRdb's table has in-frame clones only and misses some. The data contain fewer than 50,000 clones, about three quarters of them singletons. Sequencing used CD4+ or CD8+ T cells sorted from blood, obtained in a trial of the OX40 agonist ivuxolimab. These receptors originate from an adult with an advanced solid tumor such as melanoma, head and neck, liver or kidney cancer.

The chain recombines TRBV6-6 with TRBJ1-2, with TRBD1 identical over 7 bases. CDR3 length: 15 amino acids. Germline values: CDR1 MNHNY, CDR2 SVGAGI (reference sequence). V gave up 2 bases and J gave up 4 bases; unmatched junction bases: 7. The CDR3 loop is CASSYVAGGTYGYTF. CDR3 coding DNA: TGTGCCAGCAGTTACGTGGCAGGGGGTACCTATGGCTACACCTTC.

This sequence joins TRBV7-9 and TRBJ2-6; D unclear. V shed 2 bases and J shed 0 bases, with 5 bases lying between them. This CDR3 comprises 15 residues. The germline V gene encodes CDR1 SEHNR and CDR2 FQNEAQ (reference sequence). This CDR3 reads CASSLRSSGANVLTF. In nucleotides, the CDR3 is TGTGCCAGCAGCTTACGGAGCTCTGGGGCCAACGTCCTGACTTTC.

This chain connects TRBV19 to TRBJ1-2; D unresolved. CDR1 LNHDA and CDR2 SQIVND come from the germline V gene (reference sequence). V was trimmed by 4 bases and J by 2 bases, leaving 14 bases between them. There are 15 residues in the CDR3. CDR3 DNA: TGTGCCAGTAGTACACTGGCTTATTTGAACTATGGCTACACCTTC. The encoded protein is CASSTLAYLNYGYTF. The entire variable domain, with the rest obtained from reference TRBV19 and TRBJ1-2, is as follows: DGGITQSPKYLFRKEGQNVTLSCEQNLNHDAMYWYRQDPGQGLRLIYYSQIVNDFQKGDIAEGYSVSREKKESFPLTVTSAQKNPTAFYLCASSTLAYLNYGYTFGSGTRLTVV.

The chain has TRBV19 and TRBJ2-5; 9 bases match TRBD1. The V segment lost 4 bases and the J segment 4 bases; nucleotides outside the gene matches: 7. This CDR3 region has 15 residues. Germline V gene lookup returns CDR1 LNHDA and CDR2 SQIVND (reference sequence). The CDR3 DNA reads TGTGCCAGTAGTAGAATCACAGGGGGCCCAGAGACCCAGTACTTC. Encoded protein: CASSRITGGPETQYF.

Worth noting for this clone: The same CDR3 also results from other DNA sequences found in this sample. This sequence joins TRBV5-1 and TRBJ1-2; D not certain. The germline CDR1 and CDR2 sequences are SGHRS and YFSETQ. Trimming pared 2 bases from V and 6 bases from J, leaving 8 bases between. The CDR3 spans 12 residues. CDR3 in amino acids: CASSLKGDGYTF. DNA of the CDR3: TGCGCCAGCAGCTTAAAAGGTGATGGCTACACCTTC.

This clone was recorded only once. The CDR3 bases are TGTGCCAGCAGCTCCCCTGGAGGGCTGGGAGCTAACTATGGCTACACCTTC. Translating it yields CASSSPGGLGANYGYTF. The V and J genes are TRBV7-6 and TRBJ1-2, with D hard to call. Germline CDR1 reads SGHVS; CDR2 reads FNYEAQ. The CDR3 consists of 17 residues. V was cut by 4 bases and J by 0 bases, with 18 bases left in between.

The chain employs TRBV6-1 and TRBJ1-3; D is unresolved. Germline V gene data show CDR1 as MNHNS and CDR2 as SASEGT. The CDR3 totals 14 residues. V gave up 4 bases and J gave up 2 bases, with 9 bases separating them. CDR3: CASSADPTGNTIYF. The CDR3 nucleotides are TGTGCCAGCAGTGCGGACCCGACTGGAAACACCATATATTTT.

The chain is built from TRBV18 and TRBJ1-4, with D possibly being TRBD1 (5 bases). CDR3 length: 14 amino acids. With 3 bases removed from V and 12 bases from J, the gap between germline ends came to 17 bases. Germline CDR1 is KGHSH and CDR2 is LQKENI. The CDR3 sequence is CASSPPRGTGELFF. For the CDR3, the DNA is TGTGCCAGCTCACCCCCGCGGGGGACTGGGGAACTGTTTTTT.

This chain links TRBV7-8 with TRBJ1-2; maybe TRBD1 (5 bases). V lost 5 bases to trimming and J lost 6 bases, with 13 bases between them. The CDR3 totals 13 residues. Germline V gene data show CDR1 as SGHVS and CDR2 as FQNEAQ. The DNA for the CDR3 is TGTGCCAGCAGCCTGGCCGGGACGCATGGCTACACCTTC. Protein sequence: CASSLAGTHGYTF.

The chain employs TRBV15 and TRBJ2-7; a weak D match, TRBD2 (5 bases). The CDR3 extends over 15 amino acids. Germline CDR1 and CDR2: LNHNV and YYDKDF (reference sequence). The ends were cut back, 5 bases at V and 1 base at J, with 15 bases in the middle. Written as DNA, the CDR3 is TGTGCCACCAGCCCTGGGAGCGGCCTATCCTACGAGCAGTACTTC. Protein: CATSPGSGLSYEQYF.

V usage is TRBV10-3 and J usage is TRBJ2-5, with 10 positions matching TRBD2. The trim removed 11 bases at V and 4 bases at J, leaving 7 bases unmatched. The CDR3 spans 13 residues. Germline assignment: CDR1 ENHRY and CDR2 SYGVKD. In DNA form, the CDR3 reads TGTGCCCATAGCGGGGGGCCGGGAGAGACCCAGTACTTC. It translates to CAHSGGPGETQYF.

The chain uses TRBV7-9 and TRBJ2-1; no reliable D call. V shed 5 bases and J shed 12 bases, with 11 bases lying between them. Germline V lookup: CDR1 SEHNR, CDR2 FQNEAQ (reference sequence). The CDR3 has 11 residues. The CDR3 is CASSRQYRQFF. Here the CDR3 DNA reads TGTGCCAGCAGCCGACAATATCGGCAGTTCTTC.

The V and J genes are TRBV6-5 and TRBJ1-2; D not resolved. The germline V gene encodes CDR1 MNHEY and CDR2 SVGAGI. The CDR3 is made up of 13 amino acids. V lost 6 bases and J 2 bases, leaving 10 bases between the germline ends. The CDR3: CASRPVTNYGYTF. The CDR3, as DNA: TGTGCCAGCAGACCGGTGACGAACTATGGCTACACCTTC.

The genes are TRBV19 and TRBJ1-2; TRBD1 matches at 12 bases. The CDR3 covers 16 residues. Germline values: CDR1 LNHDA, CDR2 SQIVND (reference sequence). Unmatched junction bases numbered 12, after V lost 5 bases and J lost 8 bases. CDR3 region: CASSPLNWDRGRGYTF. DNA of the CDR3: TGTGCCAGTAGTCCCCTCAACTGGGACAGGGGGCGCGGCTACACCTTC.

The rearrangement joins TRBV27 to TRBJ1-1, with D unresolved. Between the trimmed V and J ends, which lost 4 bases and 3 bases, there was a span of 21 bases. From germline, CDR1 is MNHEY and CDR2 SMNVEV (reference sequence). This CDR3 spans 17 amino acids. CDR3 amino acids: CASSSSGPDQWDTEAFF. CDR3 in DNA: TGTGCCAGCAGTTCATCCGGACCGGACCAGTGGGACACTGAAGCTTTCTTT.

The J gene is TRBJ1-1, the V gene TRBV29-1; no firm D call. With 4 bases removed from V and 6 bases from J, the gap between germline ends came to 6 bases. This CDR3 is built from 10 residues. Germline-derived CDR1 and CDR2 are SQVTM and ANQGSEA. CDR3 protein: CSVGASEAFF. The CDR3, as DNA: TGCAGCGTTGGGGCGTCTGAAGCTTTCTTT.

This clone was recorded only once. The gene calls are TRBV6-5 and TRBJ1-4; 8 positions agree with TRBD1. This CDR3 has 14 residues. Germline-derived CDR1 and CDR2 are MNHEY and SVGAGI. V shed 5 bases and J 8 bases; nucleotides not matched to a gene: 7. For the CDR3, the DNA is TGTGCCAGCAGTGACCGACAGGGGTACGAAAAACTGTTTTTT. This encodes CASSDRQGYEKLFF.

This clone was observed a single time. CDR3 amino acids: CASSQVVAGGPREQYF. CDR3 DNA sequence: TGTGCCAGCAGCCAAGTGGTAGCGGGGGGGCCTAGGGAGCAGTACTTC. V is TRBV4-2 and J is TRBJ2-7; 11 positions agree with TRBD2. V trimming: 1 base; J trimming: 7 bases; junction bases outside the gene matches: 9. The CDR3 spans 16 residues. Germline lookup yields CDR1 LGHNA and CDR2 YNFKEQ.

Only a few counts were recorded for this clone. The chain carries TRBV5-1 and TRBJ2-5, with a weak D call TRBD1 (5 bases). The CDR3 length is 15 residues. Germline V gene sequence: CDR1 SGHRS, CDR2 YFSETQ. The V end lost 4 bases, the J end lost 4 bases, and 17 bases lay between the germline ends. The CDR3 DNA is TGCGCCAGCAGCCTGGAGTTCTCTAGGGGAGAGACCCAGTACTTC. This translates into CASSLEFSRGETQYF.

The rearrangement links TRBV11-1 to TRBJ2-3; D is unclear. CDR3 length: 15 residues. CDR1 and CDR2 from the germline V gene are SGHAT and FQDESV (reference sequence). Trimming removed 1 base from V and 6 bases from J, with 14 bases in between. CDR3 sequence (DNA): TGTGCCAGCAGCTTAGGTGGCAGCCTTTCTGATACGCAGTATTTT. Translating it yields CASSLGGSLSDTQYF. The variable domain in full, completed from reference TRBV11-1 and TRBJ2-3, reads EAEVAQSPRYKITEKSQAVAFWCDPISGHATLYWYRQILGQGPELLVQFQDESVVDDSQLPKDRFSAERLKGVDSTLKIQPAELGDSAMYLCASSLGGSLSDTQYFGPGTRLTVL.